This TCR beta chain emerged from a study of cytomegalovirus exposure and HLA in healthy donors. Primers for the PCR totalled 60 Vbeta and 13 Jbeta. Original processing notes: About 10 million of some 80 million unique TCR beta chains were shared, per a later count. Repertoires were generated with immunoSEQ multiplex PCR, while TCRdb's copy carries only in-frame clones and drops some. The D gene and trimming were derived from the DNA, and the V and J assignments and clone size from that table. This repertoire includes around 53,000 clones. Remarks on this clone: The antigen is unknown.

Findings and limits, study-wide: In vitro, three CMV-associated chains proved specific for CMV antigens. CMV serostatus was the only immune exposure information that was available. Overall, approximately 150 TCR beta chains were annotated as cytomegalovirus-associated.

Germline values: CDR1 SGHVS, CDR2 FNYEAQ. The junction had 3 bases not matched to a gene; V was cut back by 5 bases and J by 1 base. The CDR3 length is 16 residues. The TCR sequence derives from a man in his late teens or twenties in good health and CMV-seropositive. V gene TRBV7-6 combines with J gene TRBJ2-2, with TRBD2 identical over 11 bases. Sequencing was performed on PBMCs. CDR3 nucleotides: TGTGCCAGCAGCCTACTAGCGGGAGAGAACACCGGGGAGCTGTTTTTT. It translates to CASSLLAGENTGELFF. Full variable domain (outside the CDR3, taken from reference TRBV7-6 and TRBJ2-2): GAGVSQSPRYKVTKRGQDVALRCDPISGHVSLYWYRQALGQGPEFLTYFNYEAQQDKSGLPNDRFSAERPEGSISTLTIQRTEQRDSAMYRCASSLLAGENTGELFFGEGSRLTVL.